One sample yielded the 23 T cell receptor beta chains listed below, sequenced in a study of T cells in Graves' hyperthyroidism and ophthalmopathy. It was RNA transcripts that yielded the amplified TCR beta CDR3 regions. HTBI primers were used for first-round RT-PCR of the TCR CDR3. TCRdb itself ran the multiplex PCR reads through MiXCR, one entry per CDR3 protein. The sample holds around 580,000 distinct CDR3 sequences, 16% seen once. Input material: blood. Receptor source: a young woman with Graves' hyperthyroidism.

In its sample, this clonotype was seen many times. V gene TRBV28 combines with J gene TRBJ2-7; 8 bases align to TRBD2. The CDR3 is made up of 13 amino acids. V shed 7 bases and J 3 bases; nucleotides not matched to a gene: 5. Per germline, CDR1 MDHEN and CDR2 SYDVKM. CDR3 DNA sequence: TGTGCCAGCACCCCCCGGGAGGGCTACGAGCAGTACTTC. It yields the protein CASTPREGYEQYF.

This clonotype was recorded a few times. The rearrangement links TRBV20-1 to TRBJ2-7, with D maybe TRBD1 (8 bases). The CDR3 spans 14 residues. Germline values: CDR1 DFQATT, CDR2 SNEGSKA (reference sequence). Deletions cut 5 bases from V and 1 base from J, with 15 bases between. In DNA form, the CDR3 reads TGCAGTGCTGGATACAGGGGGGGATCCTACGAGCAGTACTTC. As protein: CSAGYRGGSYEQYF.

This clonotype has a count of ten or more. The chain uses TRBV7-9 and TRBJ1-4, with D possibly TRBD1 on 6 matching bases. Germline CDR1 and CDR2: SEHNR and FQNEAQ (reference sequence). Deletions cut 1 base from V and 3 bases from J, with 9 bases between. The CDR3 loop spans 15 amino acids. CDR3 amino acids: CASSLDRAANEKLFF. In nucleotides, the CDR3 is TGTGCCAGCAGCTTAGACAGGGCGGCTAATGAAAAACTGTTTTTT.

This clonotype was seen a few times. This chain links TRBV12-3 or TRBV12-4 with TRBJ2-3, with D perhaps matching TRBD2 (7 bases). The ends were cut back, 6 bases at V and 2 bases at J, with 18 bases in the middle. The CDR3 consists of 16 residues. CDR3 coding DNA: TGTGCCAGCAGCCCACCTGGGGGGGGGGCCACAGATACGCAGTATTTT. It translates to CASSPPGGGATDTQYF.

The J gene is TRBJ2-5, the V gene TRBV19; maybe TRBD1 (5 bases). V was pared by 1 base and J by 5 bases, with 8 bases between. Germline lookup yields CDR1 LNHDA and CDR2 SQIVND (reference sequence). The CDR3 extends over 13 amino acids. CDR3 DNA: TGTGCCAGTAGTATAGGGGGCGTGGAGACCCAGTACTTC. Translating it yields CASSIGGVETQYF. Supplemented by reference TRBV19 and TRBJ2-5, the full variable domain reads DGGITQSPKYLFRKEGQNVTLSCEQNLNHDAMYWYRQDPGQGLRLIYYSQIVNDFQKGDIAEGYSVSREKKESFPLTVTSAQKNPTAFYLCASSIGGVETQYFGPGTRLLVL.

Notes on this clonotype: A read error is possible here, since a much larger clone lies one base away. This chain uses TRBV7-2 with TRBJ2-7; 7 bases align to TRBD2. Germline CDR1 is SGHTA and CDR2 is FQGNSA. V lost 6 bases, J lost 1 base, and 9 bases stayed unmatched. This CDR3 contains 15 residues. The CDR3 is CASRRGGGSSYEQYF. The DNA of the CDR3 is TGTGCCAGCAGACGGGGCGGCGGGAGTTCCTACGAGCAGTACTTC.

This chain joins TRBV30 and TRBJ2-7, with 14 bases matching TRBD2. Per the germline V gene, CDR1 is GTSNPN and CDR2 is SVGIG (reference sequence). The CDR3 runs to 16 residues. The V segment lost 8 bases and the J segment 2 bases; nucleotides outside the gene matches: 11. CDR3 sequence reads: CAPSWGLAGDPYEQYF. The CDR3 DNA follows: TGTGCCCCTTCATGGGGACTAGCGGGAGACCCCTACGAGCAGTACTTC.

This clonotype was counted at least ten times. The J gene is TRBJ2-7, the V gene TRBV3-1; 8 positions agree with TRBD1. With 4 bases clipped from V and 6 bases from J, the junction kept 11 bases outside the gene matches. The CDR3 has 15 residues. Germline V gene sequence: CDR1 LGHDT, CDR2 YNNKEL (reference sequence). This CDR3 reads CASSPQRQGPSEQYF. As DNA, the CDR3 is TGTGCCAGCAGCCCCCAGCGACAGGGGCCGTCCGAGCAGTACTTC.

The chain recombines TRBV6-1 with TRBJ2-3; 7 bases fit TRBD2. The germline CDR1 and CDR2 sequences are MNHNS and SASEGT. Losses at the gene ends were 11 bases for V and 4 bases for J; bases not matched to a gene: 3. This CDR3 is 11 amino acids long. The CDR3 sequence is CAGRGADTQYF. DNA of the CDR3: TGTGCCGGCCGGGGGGCAGATACGCAGTATTTT.

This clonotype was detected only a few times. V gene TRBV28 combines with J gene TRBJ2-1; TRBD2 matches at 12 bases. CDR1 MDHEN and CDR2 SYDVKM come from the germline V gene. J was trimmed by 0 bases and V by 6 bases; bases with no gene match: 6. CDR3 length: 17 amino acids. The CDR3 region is CASSYPTSGGSYNEQFF. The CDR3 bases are TGTGCCAGCAGCTATCCGACTAGCGGGGGCTCCTACAATGAGCAGTTCTTC.

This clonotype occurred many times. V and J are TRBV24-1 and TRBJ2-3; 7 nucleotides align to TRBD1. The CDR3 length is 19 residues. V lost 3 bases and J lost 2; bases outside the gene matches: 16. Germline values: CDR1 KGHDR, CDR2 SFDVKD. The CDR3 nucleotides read TGTGCCACCAGTGATCCCCGCCCCAGTGACAGGGCCACCACAGATACGCAGTATTTT. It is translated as CATSDPRPSDRATTDTQYF.

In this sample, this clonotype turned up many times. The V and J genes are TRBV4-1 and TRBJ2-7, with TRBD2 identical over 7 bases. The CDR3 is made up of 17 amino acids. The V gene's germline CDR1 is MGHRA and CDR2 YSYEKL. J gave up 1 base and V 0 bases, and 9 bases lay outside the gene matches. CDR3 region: CASSQDRGLADSYEQYF. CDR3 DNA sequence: TGCGCCAGCAGCCAAGATAGAGGCCTAGCGGATTCCTACGAGCAGTACTTC.

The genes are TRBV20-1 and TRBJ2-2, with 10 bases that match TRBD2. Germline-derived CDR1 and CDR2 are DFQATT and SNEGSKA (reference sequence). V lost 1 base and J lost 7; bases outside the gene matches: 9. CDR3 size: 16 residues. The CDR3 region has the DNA TGCAGTGCTAGAGCCGCGACTAGCGGGTTGGGCGGGGAGCTGTTTTTT. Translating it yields CSARAATSGLGGELFF.

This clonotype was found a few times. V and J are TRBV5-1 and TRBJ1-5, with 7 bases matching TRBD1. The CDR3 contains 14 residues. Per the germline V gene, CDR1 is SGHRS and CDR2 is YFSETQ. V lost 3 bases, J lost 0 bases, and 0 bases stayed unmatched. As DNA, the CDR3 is TGCGCCAGCAGCTGGACAGGTAGCAATCAGCCCCAGCATTTT. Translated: CASSWTGSNQPQHF.

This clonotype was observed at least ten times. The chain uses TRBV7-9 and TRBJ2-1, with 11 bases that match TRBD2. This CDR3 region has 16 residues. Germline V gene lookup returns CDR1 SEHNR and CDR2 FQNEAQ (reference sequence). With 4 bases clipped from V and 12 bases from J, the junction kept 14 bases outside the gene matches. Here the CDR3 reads CASSSYKTSGANGQFF. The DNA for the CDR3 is TGTGCCAGCAGCTCCTATAAGACTAGCGGGGCTAACGGGCAGTTCTTC.

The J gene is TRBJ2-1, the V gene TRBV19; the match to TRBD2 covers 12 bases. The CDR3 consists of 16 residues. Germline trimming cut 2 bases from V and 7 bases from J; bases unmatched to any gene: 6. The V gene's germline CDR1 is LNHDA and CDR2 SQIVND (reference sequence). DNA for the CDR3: TGTGCCAGTAGTATAAGGCTAGCGGGAGGGAATAATGAGCAGTTCTTC. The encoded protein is CASSIRLAGGNNEQFF. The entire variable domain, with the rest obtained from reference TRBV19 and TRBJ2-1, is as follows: DGGITQSPKYLFRKEGQNVTLSCEQNLNHDAMYWYRQDPGQGLRLIYYSQIVNDFQKGDIAEGYSVSREKKESFPLTVTSAQKNPTAFYLCASSIRLAGGNNEQFFGPGTRLTVL.

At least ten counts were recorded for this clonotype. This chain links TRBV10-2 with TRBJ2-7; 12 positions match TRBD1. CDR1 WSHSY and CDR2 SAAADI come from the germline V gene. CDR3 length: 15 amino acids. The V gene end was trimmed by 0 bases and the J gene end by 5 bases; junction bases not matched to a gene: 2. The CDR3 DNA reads TGCGCCAGCAGTGAGTCGGGACAGGGGGCTGACGAGCAGTACTTC. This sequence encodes CASSESGQGADEQYF.

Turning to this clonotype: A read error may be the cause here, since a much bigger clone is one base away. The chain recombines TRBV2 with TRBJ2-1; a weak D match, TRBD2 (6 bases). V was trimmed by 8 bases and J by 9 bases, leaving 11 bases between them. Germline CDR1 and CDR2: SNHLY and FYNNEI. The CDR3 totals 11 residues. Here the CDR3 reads CASHSGGEQFF. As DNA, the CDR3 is TGTGCCAGCCATTCCGGGGGTGAGCAGTTCTTC. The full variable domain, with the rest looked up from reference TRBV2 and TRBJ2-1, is EPEVTQTPSHQVTQMGQEVILRCVPISNHLYFYWYRQILGQKVEFLVSFYNNEISEKSEIFDDQFSVERPDGSNFTLKIRSTKLEDSAMYFCASHSGGEQFFGPGTRLTVL.

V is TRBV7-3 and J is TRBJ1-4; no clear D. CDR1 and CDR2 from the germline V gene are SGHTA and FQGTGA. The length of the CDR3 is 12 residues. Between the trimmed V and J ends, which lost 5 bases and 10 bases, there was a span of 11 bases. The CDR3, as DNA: TGTGCCAGCAGCGAGGGCCGGGGAAAACTGTTTTTT. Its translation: CASSEGRGKLFF.

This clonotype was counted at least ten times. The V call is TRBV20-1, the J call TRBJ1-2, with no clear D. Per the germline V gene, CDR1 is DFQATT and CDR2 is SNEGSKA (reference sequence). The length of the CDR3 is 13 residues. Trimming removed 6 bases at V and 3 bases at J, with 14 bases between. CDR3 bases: TGCAGTGCCCCAAAGCTCCGGGACTATGGCTACACCTTC. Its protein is CSAPKLRDYGYTF.

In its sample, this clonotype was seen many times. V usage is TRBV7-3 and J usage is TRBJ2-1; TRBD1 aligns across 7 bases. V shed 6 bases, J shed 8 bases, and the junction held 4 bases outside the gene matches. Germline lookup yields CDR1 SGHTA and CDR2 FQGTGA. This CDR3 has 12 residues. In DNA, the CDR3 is TGTGCCAGCAGTTACAGGGGTGATGAGCAGTTCTTC. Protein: CASSYRGDEQFF.

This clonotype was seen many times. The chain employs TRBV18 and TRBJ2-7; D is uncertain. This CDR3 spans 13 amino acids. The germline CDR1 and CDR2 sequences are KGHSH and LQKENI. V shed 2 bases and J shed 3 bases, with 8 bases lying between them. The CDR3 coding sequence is TGTGCCAGCTCACCAGGCGGAAACTACGAGCAGTACTTC. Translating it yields CASSPGGNYEQYF.

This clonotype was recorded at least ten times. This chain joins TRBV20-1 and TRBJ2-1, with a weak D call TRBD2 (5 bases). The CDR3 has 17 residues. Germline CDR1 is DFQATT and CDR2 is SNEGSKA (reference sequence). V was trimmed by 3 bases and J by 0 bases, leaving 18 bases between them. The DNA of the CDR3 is TGCAGTGCTAGCGGTCCCCCAGGACTCTCCTCCTACAATGAGCAGTTCTTC. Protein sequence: CSASGPPGLSSYNEQFF.